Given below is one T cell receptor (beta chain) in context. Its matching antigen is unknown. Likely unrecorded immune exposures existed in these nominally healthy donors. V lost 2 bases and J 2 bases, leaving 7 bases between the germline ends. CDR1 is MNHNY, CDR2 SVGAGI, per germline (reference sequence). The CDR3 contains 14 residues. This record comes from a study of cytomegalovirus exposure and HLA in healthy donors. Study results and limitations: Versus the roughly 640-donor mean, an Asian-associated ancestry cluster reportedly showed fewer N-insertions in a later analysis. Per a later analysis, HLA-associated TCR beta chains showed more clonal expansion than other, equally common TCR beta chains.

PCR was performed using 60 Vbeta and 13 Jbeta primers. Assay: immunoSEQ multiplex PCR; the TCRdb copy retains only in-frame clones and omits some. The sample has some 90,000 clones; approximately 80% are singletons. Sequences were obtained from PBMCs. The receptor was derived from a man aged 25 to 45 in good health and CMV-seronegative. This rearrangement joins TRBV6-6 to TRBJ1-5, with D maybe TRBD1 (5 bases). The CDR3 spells CASSYRGGNQPQHF. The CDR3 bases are TGTGCCAGCAGTTACAGGGGTGGCAATCAGCCCCAGCATTTT.